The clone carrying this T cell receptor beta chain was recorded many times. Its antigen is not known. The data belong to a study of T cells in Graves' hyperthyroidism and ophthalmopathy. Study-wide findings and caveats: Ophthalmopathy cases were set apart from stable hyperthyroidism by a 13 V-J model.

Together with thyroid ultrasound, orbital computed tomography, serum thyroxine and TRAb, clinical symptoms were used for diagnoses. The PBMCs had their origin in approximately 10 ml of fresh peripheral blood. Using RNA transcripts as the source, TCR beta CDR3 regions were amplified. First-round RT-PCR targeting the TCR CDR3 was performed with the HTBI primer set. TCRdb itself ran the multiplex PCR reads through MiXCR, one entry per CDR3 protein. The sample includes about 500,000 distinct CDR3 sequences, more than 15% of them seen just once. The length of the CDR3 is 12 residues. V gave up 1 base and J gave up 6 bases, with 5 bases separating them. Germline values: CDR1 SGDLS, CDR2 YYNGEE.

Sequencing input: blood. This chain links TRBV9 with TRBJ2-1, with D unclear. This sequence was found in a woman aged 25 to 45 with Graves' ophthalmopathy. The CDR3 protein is CASSVTGNEQFF. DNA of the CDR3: TGTGCCAGCAGCGTAACCGGCAATGAGCAGTTCTTC.